This entry lists 5 T cell receptor beta chains sequenced from one sample in a study of cytomegalovirus exposure and HLA in healthy donors (TCRdb year 2017). The library was obtained by the immunoSEQ multiplex PCR assay. The clones in this table, taken by TCRdb from immuneACCESS, are in-frame only. Not every clone is retained; where verified, under half of the shortfall comes from an unresolved V gene, and the cause of the rest is unknown. This sample holds 200,000 to 250,000 clones; 75% to 90% were observed only once. The ten largest clones represent roughly 5.5% of the sample. Specimen: PBMCs. The receptors originated from a woman between 18 and 29 years old in good health and CMV-seronegative.

The gene calls are TRBV28 and TRBJ1-4; the D is unclear. The germline CDR1 and CDR2 sequences are MDHEN and SYDVKM. The CDR3 contains 15 residues. The V and J ends lost 3 bases and 3 bases respectively, with 11 bases between them. CDR3 region: CASSLGSAPNEKLFF. In DNA, the CDR3 is TGTGCCAGCAGTTTGGGGTCCGCGCCTAATGAAAAACTGTTTTTT.

The V call is TRBV5-1, the J call TRBJ1-5, with D perhaps matching TRBD1 (5 bases). V gave up 2 bases and J gave up 4 bases, with 7 bases separating them. This CDR3 is built from 13 residues. Germline V gene lookup returns CDR1 SGHRS and CDR2 YFSETQ. In DNA form, the CDR3 reads TGCGCCAGCAGCTTTGGGGGGAATCAGCCCCAGCATTTT. Its protein is CASSFGGNQPQHF.

The gene calls are TRBV4-2 and TRBJ1-1; no clear D. Germline assignment: CDR1 LGHNA and CDR2 YNFKEQ. The CDR3 runs 17 residues. V was shortened by 2 bases and J by 0 bases, with 16 bases between the two germline ends. The CDR3 sequence: CASSQTTRRIMNTEAFF. CDR3 nucleotide sequence: TGTGCCAGCAGCCAAACGACACGGAGGATTATGAACACTGAAGCTTTCTTT.

The rearrangement links TRBV11-2 to TRBJ2-1, with D possibly being TRBD2 (6 bases). The length of the CDR3 is 11 residues. V was cut by 4 bases and J by 12 bases, with 10 bases left in between. In germline, CDR1 is SGHAT, CDR2 FQNNGV. CDR3 in DNA: TGTGCCAGCAGCTCCGGGACTCGGCAGTTCTTC. Residues: CASSSGTRQFF.

CDR3 in DNA: TGTGCCAGCACCTTGACCCCACAGGGCTATGGCTACACCTTC. This gives the protein CASTLTPQGYGYTF. The V gene is TRBV25-1, the J gene TRBJ1-2; D is perhaps TRBD1 (6 bases). The germline gives CDR1 MGHDK, CDR2 SYGVNS. This CDR3 region has 14 residues. Trimming pared 7 bases from V and 4 bases from J, leaving 16 bases between.